A selection of T cell receptor beta chains follows, all from one sample in a study of tumor and adjacent non-tumor tissue in lung cancer. TCRdb re-derived calls from the multiplex PCR reads in MiXCR, one entry per CDR3 protein. This sample has approximately 100,000 distinct CDR3 sequences, with 60% to 80% found just once. Sequencing input: distant non-tumor lung tissue. Every receptor here comes from a man aged 30 to 39 with non-small cell lung cancer. CDR3s include the opening cysteine and the closing phenylalanine or tryptophan. D genes are given only for firm matches. Size values are once, few and many counts, or a class for expanded clones, and some rows have none.

abundance: once; d_gene: TRBD2; v_gene: TRBV11-2; j_gene: TRBJ2-7; len: 16; CDR3aa: CTSSFSGTSGSCEQYF; CDR3nt: TGTACCAGCAGCTTTTCCGGGACTAGCGGCTCCTGCGAGCAGTACTTC
abundance: -; d_gene: -; v_gene: TRBV29-1; j_gene: TRBJ1-2; len: 15; CDR3aa: CSVDVAWAMLGDYTF; CDR3nt: TGCAGCGTTGATGTGGCATGGGCTATGCTGGGAGACTACACCTTC
abundance: -; d_gene: -; v_gene: TRBV29-1; j_gene: TRBJ2-1; len: 12; CDR3aa: CSVEQGYNEQFF; CDR3nt: TGCAGCGTCGAGCAGGGGTACAATGAGCAGTTCTTC
abundance: -; d_gene: TRBD2; v_gene: TRBV30; j_gene: TRBJ2-3; len: 16; CDR3aa: CAWILGLAASTDRQYF; CDR3nt: TGTGCCTGGATACTCGGACTAGCGGCTAGCACAGATAGGCAGTATTTT
abundance: -; d_gene: -; v_gene: TRBV5-1; j_gene: TRBJ1-3; len: 16; CDR3aa: CASSANGALAGNSIYF; CDR3nt: TGCGCCAGCAGCGCAAACGGGGCGCTTGCTGGAAACAGCATATATTTT
abundance: -; d_gene: -; v_gene: TRBV11-2; j_gene: TRBJ1-6; len: 16; CDR3aa: CASGLDSAAYNSPLHF; CDR3nt: TGTGCCAGCGGCTTAGACTCGGCAGCCTATAATTCGCCCCTCCACTTT
abundance: -; d_gene: TRBD1; v_gene: TRBV6-5; j_gene: TRBJ2-7; len: 14; CDR3aa: CASSGQGISYEQYF; CDR3nt: TGTGCCAGCAGTGGACAGGGTATCTCCTACGAGCAGTACTTC
abundance: -; d_gene: -; v_gene: TRBV10-3; j_gene: TRBJ1-3; len: 14; CDR3aa: CAISDVAAEDTIYF; CDR3nt: TGTGCCATCAGTGACGTGGCCGCAGAGGACACCATATATTTT
abundance: -; d_gene: -; v_gene: TRBV6-2/TRBV6-3; j_gene: TRBJ2-5; len: 13; CDR3aa: CASSYSGEETQYF; CDR3nt: TGTGCCAGTAGTTACTCCGGGGAAGAGACCCAGTACTTC
abundance: -; d_gene: -; v_gene: TRBV4-2; j_gene: TRBJ2-7; len: 15; CDR3aa: CASSQDIARGSEQYF; CDR3nt: TGTGCCAGCAGCCAAGACATCGCCCGAGGGAGCGAGCAGTACTTC
abundance: few; d_gene: -; v_gene: TRBV7-3; j_gene: TRBJ2-5; len: 16; CDR3aa: CASEITEEFLTETQYF; CDR3nt: TGTGCCAGTGAGATCACGGAGGAGTTTCTTACAGAGACCCAGTACTTC
abundance: many; d_gene: -; v_gene: TRBV11-2; j_gene: TRBJ2-5; len: 12; CDR3aa: CASSVTGTQEYF; CDR3nt: TGTGCCAGCAGCGTAACCGGGACCCAAGAATACTTC
abundance: -; d_gene: -; v_gene: TRBV29-1; j_gene: TRBJ1-5; len: 16; CDR3aa: CSIEGASGGRTDTQHF; CDR3nt: TGCAGCATTGAAGGGGCTAGCGGGGGGAGGACAGATACGCAGCATTTT